This passage covers 7 T cell receptor beta chains from one sample sequenced in a study of PD-L1 blockade in urothelial cancer. Some clones are missing from TCRdb's copy, which holds only in-frame ones; the method was immunoSEQ multiplex PCR. The repertoire holds around 46,000 clones, with about 88% as singletons. Time point in this sample: peripheral blood 6 weeks after treatment start. Material: PBMCs, obtained around atezolizumab (anti-PD-L1) treatment. These TCRs come from a man aged 55 to 70 with urothelial cancer.

This clone was recorded only once. V is TRBV6-5 and J is TRBJ2-7, with TRBD2 matching over 12 bases. CDR3 length equals 14 residues. V shed 6 bases, J shed 5 bases, and the junction held 5 bases outside the gene matches. Per the germline V gene, CDR1 is MNHEY and CDR2 is SVGAGI. The CDR3 DNA is TGTGCCAGCAGCGGACTAGCGGGACTCAACGAGCAGTACTTC. Residues: CASSGLAGLNEQYF.

The chain recombines TRBV7-2 with TRBJ2-7; 8 nucleotides line up with TRBD1. This CDR3 contains 15 residues. Germline values: CDR1 SGHTA, CDR2 FQGNSA. The V segment lost 5 bases and the J segment 2 bases; nucleotides outside the gene matches: 8. The CDR3 spells CASSIRGTGPYEQYF. The CDR3, as DNA: TGTGCCAGCAGCATCCGGGGGACAGGTCCCTACGAGCAGTACTTC.

The J gene is TRBJ2-1, the V gene TRBV4-3; 13 nucleotides match TRBD2. Germline V CDR1 and CDR2: LGHNA, YSLEER. There are 16 residues in the CDR3. J lost 7 bases, V lost 4 bases, and 7 bases had no gene match. In DNA form, the CDR3 reads TGCGCCAGCAGCCGACTACGGACTAGCGGGAGTAATGAGCAGTTCTTC. It specifies CASSRLRTSGSNEQFF.

The chain uses TRBV25-1 and TRBJ1-5; 12 bases fit TRBD1. The CDR3 length is 13 residues. V trimming: 2 bases; J trimming: 13 bases; junction bases outside the gene matches: 3. CDR1 MGHDK and CDR2 SYGVNS come from the germline V gene. The CDR3 DNA is TGTGCCAGCAGTGAAGGGGACAGGGGGCCGCAGCATTTT. Its protein is CASSEGDRGPQHF.

This clone appeared a few times. V and J are TRBV10-1 and TRBJ2-7, with D unclear. Germline CDR1 reads WNHNN; CDR2 reads SYGVQD (reference sequence). The V gene lost 0 bases and the J gene lost 3 bases, with 6 bases spanning the gap. The length of the CDR3 is 13 residues. DNA for the CDR3: TGCGCCAGCAGTGAGTCCGGTAACTACGAGCAGTACTTC. This translates into CASSESGNYEQYF.

This rearrangement joins TRBV18 to TRBJ2-3, with D possibly matching TRBD2 (5 bases). The CDR3 contains 15 residues. The V gene lost 0 bases and the J gene lost 6 bases, with 13 bases spanning the gap. Germline V gives CDR1 KGHSH, CDR2 LQKENI. CDR3 DNA sequence: TGTGCCAGCTCACCACCTAACAGAGGGATTGATACGCAGTATTTT. As protein: CASSPPNRGIDTQYF. Full variable domain (missing parts from reference TRBV18 and TRBJ2-3): NAGVMQNPRHLVRRRGQEARLRCSPMKGHSHVYWYRQLPEEGLKFMVYLQKENIIDESGMPKERFSAEFPKEGPSILRIQQVVRGDSAAYFCASSPPNRGIDTQYFGPGTRLTVL.

The sample holds one count of this clone. This rearrangement joins TRBV30 to TRBJ2-6; D unresolved. Germline CDR1 and CDR2: GTSNPN and SVGIG (reference sequence). The CDR3 is 16 residues long. V shed 4 bases and J shed 2 bases, with 15 bases lying between them. The CDR3 nucleotides read TGTGCCTGGACCCAACGAGGCCGCCCTGGGGCCAACGTCCTGACTTTC. Translated, it gives CAWTQRGRPGANVLTF. The full variable domain, completed using reference TRBV30 and TRBJ2-6, is SQTIHQWPATLVQPVGSPLSLECTVEGTSNPNLYWYRQAAGRGLQLLFYSVGIGQISSEVPQNLSASRPQDRQFILSSKKLLLSDSGFYLCAWTQRGRPGANVLTFGAGSRLTVL.